The sequence of this T cell receptor beta chain was determined in a study of control samples from healthy donors and cancer patients. Trimming pared 2 bases from V and 3 bases from J, leaving 8 bases between. The CDR3 loop spans 13 amino acids. Per germline, CDR1 SGHRS and CDR2 YFSETQ. Generated by immunoSEQ multiplex PCR, the TCRdb table keeps only in-frame clones and is missing some. This sample has roughly 120,000 clones, with 88% found just once. The source material was blood. The chain uses TRBV5-1 and TRBJ2-5; D uncertain. This receptor was taken from a woman aged 65 to 85 in good health. This chain's CDR3 is CASSLDGKETQYF. In nucleotides, the CDR3 is TGCGCCAGCAGCTTAGACGGAAAAGAGACCCAGTACTTC.